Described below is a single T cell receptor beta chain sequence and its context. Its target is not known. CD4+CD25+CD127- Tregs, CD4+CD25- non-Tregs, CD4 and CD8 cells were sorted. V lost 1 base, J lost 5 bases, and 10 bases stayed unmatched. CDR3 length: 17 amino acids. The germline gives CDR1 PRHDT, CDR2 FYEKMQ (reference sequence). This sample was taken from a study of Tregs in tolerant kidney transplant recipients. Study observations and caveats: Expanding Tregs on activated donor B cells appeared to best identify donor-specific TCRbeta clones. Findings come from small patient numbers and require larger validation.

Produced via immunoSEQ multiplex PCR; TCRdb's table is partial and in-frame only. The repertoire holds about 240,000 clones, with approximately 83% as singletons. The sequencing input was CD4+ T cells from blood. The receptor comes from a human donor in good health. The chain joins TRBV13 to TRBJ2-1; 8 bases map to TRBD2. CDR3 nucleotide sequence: TGTGCCAGCAGCTTAGCGCCGGCGGGGGGCTGGGACAATGAGCAGTTCTTC. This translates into CASSLAPAGGWDNEQFF.